The present entry profiles one T cell receptor (beta chain) with its context. Germline lookup yields CDR1 MDHEN and CDR2 SYDVKM. With 5 bases removed from V and 4 bases from J, the gap between germline ends came to 13 bases. This CDR3 is built from 14 residues. Measured with immunoSEQ multiplex PCR; TCRdb has only the in-frame clones, and not every one. The sample has nearly 100,000 clones, about 81% seen once; the top ten hold 15% to 20%. This sample is drawn from a study of blood T cell repertoires in COVID-19. The rearrangement links TRBV28 to TRBJ2-3, with a weak D call TRBD2 (7 bases). Sequencing was done on a sample of peripheral blood. The origin of this receptor is an older woman with acute or convalescent COVID-19. CDR3 amino acids: CASSGTGGADTQYF. CDR3 coding DNA: TGTGCCAGCAGTGGGACGGGGGGCGCAGATACGCAGTATTTT.